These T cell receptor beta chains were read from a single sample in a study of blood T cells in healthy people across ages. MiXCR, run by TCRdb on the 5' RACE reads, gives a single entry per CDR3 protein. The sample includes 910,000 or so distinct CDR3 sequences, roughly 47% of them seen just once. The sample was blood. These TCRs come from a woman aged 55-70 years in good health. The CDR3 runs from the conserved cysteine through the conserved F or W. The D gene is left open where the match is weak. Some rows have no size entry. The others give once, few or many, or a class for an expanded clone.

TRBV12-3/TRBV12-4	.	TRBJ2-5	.	TGTGCCAGCCGCGCCCACCGGAGAAGCTCCTACAATGAGCAGTACTTC	CASRAHRRSSYNEQYF
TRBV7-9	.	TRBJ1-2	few	TGTGCCAGCAGCTTAGTTGGCACAGGCCTTGGCTACACCTTC	CASSLVGTGLGYTF
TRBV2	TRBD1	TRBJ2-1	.	TGTGCCAGCAGGGGACAGGGTACCAAGGGGTTCTTC	CASRGQGTKGFF
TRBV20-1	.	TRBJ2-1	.	TGCAGTGCTAGAGAATCCGGGAGAGTCAACAATGAGCAGTTCTTC	CSARESGRVNNEQFF
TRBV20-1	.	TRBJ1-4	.	TGCAGTGCTAGAAGATACGGGGGTTCTAATGAAAAACTGTTTTTT	CSARRYGGSNEKLFF
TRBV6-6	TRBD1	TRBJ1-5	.	TGTGCCAGCAGTGACGACAGGGGAGGCAATCAGCCCCAGCATTTT	CASSDDRGGNQPQHF
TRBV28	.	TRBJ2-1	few	TGTGCCAGCAGTGTTTTTACCGGGAGTGAGCAGTTCTTC	CASSVFTGSEQFF
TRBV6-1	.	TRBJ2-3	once	TGCGCCAGCACTCGGGAGCAAATTAGCACAGATACGCAGTATTTT	CASTREQISTDTQYF
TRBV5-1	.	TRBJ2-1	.	TGCGCCAGCAGCCTCGCGCCCCGGACAGGGAGCGGGAGAGAGCAGTTCTTC	CASSLAPRTGSGREQFF
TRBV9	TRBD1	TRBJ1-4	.	TGTGCCAGCACTCCCGGGACAGGACTATTTGAAAAACTGTTTTTT	CASTPGTGLFEKLFF
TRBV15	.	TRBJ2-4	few	TGTGCCACCAGCAGAGATTACATTATCTCGGGAAACATTCAGTACTTC	CATSRDYIISGNIQYF
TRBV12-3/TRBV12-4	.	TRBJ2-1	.	TGTGCCAGCAGTTACTCGACTCGAAAGGATGAGCAGTTCTTC	CASSYSTRKDEQFF
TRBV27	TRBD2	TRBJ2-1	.	TGTGCCAGCAGTTTATGGATACTAGCGGGAGTTGAGCAGTTCTTC	CASSLWILAGVEQFF
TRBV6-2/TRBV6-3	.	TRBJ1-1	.	TGTGCCAGCAGTTCCCGCGACAGGAGGGACACTGAAGCTTTCTTT	CASSSRDRRDTEAFF
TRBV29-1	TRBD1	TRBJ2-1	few	TGCAGCGGAACCAGGGGGCTGGAGCAGTTCTTC	CSGTRGLEQFF
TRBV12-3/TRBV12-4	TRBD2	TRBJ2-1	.	TGTGCCAGCAGCCCGCGGGGGACTAGCGCACCTGAGCAGTTCTTC	CASSPRGTSAPEQFF
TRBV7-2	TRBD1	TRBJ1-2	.	TGTGCCAGCGGCCGGGACAGTCCCTATGGCTGCACCTTC	CASGRDSPYGCTF
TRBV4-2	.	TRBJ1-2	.	TGTGCCAGCAGCCAGATCCGGGTCGAAGGTGGCTATGGCTACACCTTC	CASSQIRVEGGYGYTF
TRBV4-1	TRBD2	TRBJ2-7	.	TGCGCCAGCAGCCAAAAGACTAGCGGGATCTCCTACGAGCAGTACTTC	CASSQKTSGISYEQYF
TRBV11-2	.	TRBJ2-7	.	TGTGCCAGCAGCTCGCACCGAGAGGGCCAGTACTTC	CASSSHREGQYF
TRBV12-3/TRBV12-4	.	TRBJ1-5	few	TGTGCCAGCAGTTTCAATATAGCTCAGCCCCAGCATTTT	CASSFNIAQPQHF
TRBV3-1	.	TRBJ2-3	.	TGTGCCAGCAGCCAAGTAGATGCTACGACGCAGTATTTT	CASSQVDATTQYF
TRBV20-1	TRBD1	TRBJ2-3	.	TGCAGTGCTAGAGATAGGGACAGGGGGCAGGGAGATACGCAGTATTTT	CSARDRDRGQGDTQYF
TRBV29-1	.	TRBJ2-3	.	TGCAGCGTTGACGGGGTAGCAGATACGCAGTATTTT	CSVDGVADTQYF
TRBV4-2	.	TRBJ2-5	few	TGTGCCAGCAGCCAACCATTGGCTCCAGAGACCCAGTACTTC	CASSQPLAPETQYF
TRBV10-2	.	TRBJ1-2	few	TGCGCCAGCAGCCCCAGTAGGGCAGGTGGCTACACCTTC	CASSPSRAGGYTF
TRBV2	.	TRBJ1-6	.	TGTGCAACCAGAGGGGAACAGGGCAATAATTCACCCCTCCACTTT	CATRGEQGNNSPLHF
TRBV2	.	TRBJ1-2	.	TGTGCCAGCAGTGGGGACTCACGTGGCTACACCTTC	CASSGDSRGYTF
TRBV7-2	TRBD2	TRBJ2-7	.	TGTGCCAGCAGTCCTCTAGCGGGAGAGTTCTACGAGCAGTACTTC	CASSPLAGEFYEQYF
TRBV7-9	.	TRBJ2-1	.	TGTGCCAGCAGCTTAGTTTGGACGAACAATGAGCAGTTCTTC	CASSLVWTNNEQFF
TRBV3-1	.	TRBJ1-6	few	TGTGCCAGCAGCCCCGAGCAGGGCTATAATTCACCCCTCCACTTT	CASSPEQGYNSPLHF
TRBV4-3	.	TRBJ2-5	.	TGCGCCAGCAGCCAAGATCATGGACTACTCAATGAGCAGTACTTC	CASSQDHGLLNEQYF
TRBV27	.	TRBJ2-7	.	TGTGCCAGCATGAAACTCGGGTACGAGCAGTACTTC	CASMKLGYEQYF
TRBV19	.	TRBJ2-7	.	TGTGCCAGTAGTAACCGGGACAATTCCTACGAGCAGTACTTC	CASSNRDNSYEQYF
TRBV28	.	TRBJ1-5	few	TGTGCCAGCAGTTTATTCCCATCGGGAAGCAATCAGCCCCAGCATTTT	CASSLFPSGSNQPQHF
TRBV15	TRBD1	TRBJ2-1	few	TGTGCCACCAGCAGGGGACAGGGGATTAGCCATGAGCAGTTCTTC	CATSRGQGISHEQFF
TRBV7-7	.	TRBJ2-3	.	TGTGCCAGCAGCCAAACCGGACGTACAGATACGCAGTATTTT	CASSQTGRTDTQYF
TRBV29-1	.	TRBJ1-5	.	TGCAGCGTTGGTTGGCAGGTCAATCAGCCCCAGCATTTT	CSVGWQVNQPQHF
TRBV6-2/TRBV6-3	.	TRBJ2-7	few	TGTGCCAGCAGTTATCCTGGGTTCGAGCAGTACTTC	CASSYPGFEQYF
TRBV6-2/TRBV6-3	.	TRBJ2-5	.	TGTGCCAGCGGCACAGGGTCACAGACCCAGTACTTC	CASGTGSQTQYF
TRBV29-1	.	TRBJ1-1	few	TGCAGCGTTGACCTCGGACAGAACACTGAAGCTTTCTTT	CSVDLGQNTEAFF
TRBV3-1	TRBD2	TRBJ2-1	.	TGTGCCAGCAGCCAAGTGTCCAGCGGGAGCTCTTATGAGCAGTTCTTC	CASSQVSSGSSYEQFF
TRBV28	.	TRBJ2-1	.	TGTGCCAGCAGGCCACGCCTTTTAGGGGGAAGTGAGCAGTTCTTC	CASRPRLLGGSEQFF
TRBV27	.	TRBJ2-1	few	TGTGCCAGCAGTACTAATCAGGGCAATGAGCAGTTCTTC	CASSTNQGNEQFF
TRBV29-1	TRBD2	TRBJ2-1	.	TGCAGCGCTCCACTAGCGGGGTACAATGAGCAGTTCTTC	CSAPLAGYNEQFF
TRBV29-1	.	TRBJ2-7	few	TGCAGCGCGGCGTCGCGGGGGCCTTCCCCCGAGCAGTACTTC	CSAASRGPSPEQYF
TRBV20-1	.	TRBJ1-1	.	TGCAGTGCTAGAGTATCAGGGCATTGGGCTGAAGCTTTCTTT	CSARVSGHWAEAFF
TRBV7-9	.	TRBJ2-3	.	TGTGCCAGCAGCTTTGCTGGGACCCCCGATACGCAGTATTTT	CASSFAGTPDTQYF
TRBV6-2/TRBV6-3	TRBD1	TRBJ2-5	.	TGTGCCAGCAGTCCCCGGGACAGGTTAGAGACCCAGTACTTC	CASSPRDRLETQYF
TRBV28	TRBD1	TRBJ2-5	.	TGTGCCAGCAGTTCCACCGGGACAGGGAAGGAGACCCAGTACTTC	CASSSTGTGKETQYF
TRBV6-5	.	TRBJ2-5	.	TGTGCCAGCAGGGTCGGGAGTGAAGAGACCCAGTACTTC	CASRVGSEETQYF
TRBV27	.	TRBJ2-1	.	TGTGCCAGCAGTTCAAAGCACAATGAGCAGTTCTTC	CASSSKHNEQFF
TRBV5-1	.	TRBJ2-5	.	TGCGCCAGCAGCTTGGAAGGGGGCGCGGGGGAGACCCAGTACTTC	CASSLEGGAGETQYF
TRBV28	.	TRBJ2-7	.	TGTGCCAGCCGTCTGGGGGGCAGTTACTACGAGCAGTACTTC	CASRLGGSYYEQYF
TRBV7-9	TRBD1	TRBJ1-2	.	TGTGCCAGCAGCTCGCCGGGACAGGGGCCCGCAAATAACTATGGCTACACCTTC	CASSSPGQGPANNYGYTF
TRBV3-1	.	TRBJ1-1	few	TGTGCCAGCAGCCCGATCGGAACTGAAGCTTTCTTT	CASSPIGTEAFF
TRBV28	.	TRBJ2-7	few	TGTGCCAGCAGTTTAGGGGTCCAGCAGTACTTC	CASSLGVQQYF
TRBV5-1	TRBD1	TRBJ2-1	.	TGCGCCAGCAGCTTGGAGGACAGGGGGCTAAATGAGCAGTTCTTC	CASSLEDRGLNEQFF
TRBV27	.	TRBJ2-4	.	TGTGCCAGCGGTTTGGCTGGGGCGAACATTCAGTACTTC	CASGLAGANIQYF
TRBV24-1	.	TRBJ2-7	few	TGTGCCACCAGTGAACACGCCGGGGTCGAGCAGTACTTC	CATSEHAGVEQYF